This is a list of T cell receptor beta chains from one sample in a study of T cell changes during pregnancy in multiple sclerosis. Data came from immunoSEQ multiplex PCR; TCRdb stores just in-frame clones and leaves some out. The sample records tens of thousands of clones, more than 80% being singletons. This specimen consisted of CD4+ T cells from peripheral blood mononuclear cells, obtained in the third trimester of pregnancy. The receptors derive from a female donor in good health, enrolled as a control in a pregnancy study. CDR3s include the opening cysteine and the closing phenylalanine or tryptophan. Fields, in order: clone size, J gene, V gene, D gene, CDR3 DNA, CDR3 protein. A D gene is named only where the DNA matches it firmly. The listing skips clone size in some rows; elsewhere it reads once, few, many or a size class.

>.|TRBJ2-3|TRBV6-6|.
TGTGCCAGCAGTTACTTTAGCTTGGATACGCAGTATTTT
CASSYFSLDTQYF
>.|TRBJ2-1|TRBV10-3|TRBD1
TGTGCCATCAGACCGGGACAGGGGAACTACAATGAGCAGTTCTTC
CAIRPGQGNYNEQFF
>.|TRBJ2-1|TRBV6-4|TRBD2
TGTGCCAGCAGTGACGGAGCGGGGGATCCGTACAATGAGCAGTTCTTC
CASSDGAGDPYNEQFF
>.|TRBJ1-4|TRBV11-2|TRBD1
TGTGCCAGCAGCTCCCCATCGACAGGGGGGAAACTGTTTTTT
CASSSPSTGGKLFF
>.|TRBJ2-5|TRBV5-1|.
TGCGCCAGCAGCTTGAGGGCAGGGGCTTCGTACCAAGAGACCCAGTACTTC
CASSLRAGASYQETQYF
>.|TRBJ2-3|TRBV7-8|TRBD1
TGTGCCAGCAGCGCAGACAGGGGAGGAACAGATACGCAGTATTTT
CASSADRGGTDTQYF
>.|TRBJ2-5|TRBV5-1|TRBD2
TGCGCCAGCAGCCTAAGGACTAGCTTGGGGGAAGAGACCCAGTACTTC
CASSLRTSLGEETQYF
>.|TRBJ2-3|TRBV2|TRBD2
TGTGCCAGCAGGCGGGCTAGCGGGAGTACAGATACGCAGTATTTT
CASRRASGSTDTQYF
>.|TRBJ2-2|TRBV9|TRBD1
TGTGCCAGCAGCGTGCAGGGGGCCGTTGGAACCGGGGAGCTGTTTTTT
CASSVQGAVGTGELFF
>.|TRBJ2-5|TRBV6-6|TRBD2
TGTGCCAGCAACCCGCGGGGGGGCCGGGAGACCCAGTACTTC
CASNPRGGRETQYF
>.|TRBJ2-5|TRBV7-3|.
TGTGCCAGCAGCCCAGTACGCGGGGGCAGGGAGACCCAGTACTTC
CASSPVRGGRETQYF
>.|TRBJ1-6|TRBV5-1|.
TGCGCCAGCAGCTTGGAAGGGGGCTCCTATAATTCACCCCTCCACTTT
CASSLEGGSYNSPLHF
>.|TRBJ2-2|TRBV7-3|TRBD2
TGTGCCAGCAGCCCCGGGGCTAGCGGTCCAACCGGGGAGCTGTTTTTT
CASSPGASGPTGELFF
>few|TRBJ1-2|TRBV13|TRBD1
TGTGCCAGCAGCTTAGGCGTTGGGACAGGGGCGTACGGCTACACCTTC
CASSLGVGTGAYGYTF
>once|TRBJ2-1|TRBV2|TRBD2
TGTGCCAGCAGTGGTTCACGTCTAGCGGAGAATGAGCAGTTCTTC
CASSGSRLAENEQFF
>.|TRBJ1-4|TRBV27|TRBD1
TGTGCCAGCAGAGACAGGGTTAGGAATGAAAAACTGTTTTTT
CASRDRVRNEKLFF
>.|TRBJ1-1|TRBV5-1|TRBD1
TGCGCCAGCAGGTGGGACAGGGGGCGTAACACTGAAGCTTTCTTT
CASRWDRGRNTEAFF
>.|TRBJ1-2|TRBV5-1|TRBD1
TGCGCCAGCAGATACACTGACAGGGGACTCGGTAACTATGGCTACACCTTC
CASRYTDRGLGNYGYTF
>.|TRBJ1-5|TRBV19|TRBD1
TGTGCCAGTAATCGGGACAGAGGCGGGCCCCAGCATTTT
CASNRDRGGPQHF
>.|TRBJ2-7|TRBV7-4|TRBD2
TGTGCCAGCAGCTTAACCGGACTAGCGGGGCCCTCCTACGAGCAGTACTTC
CASSLTGLAGPSYEQYF
>.|TRBJ1-1|TRBV20-1|.
TGCAGTGCTAGAGATCTGGAGGAAGCTTTCTTT
CSARDLEEAFF
>.|TRBJ1-4|TRBV19|.
TGTGCCAGTAGTATTGGGGGGGCGACTAATGAAAAACTGTTTTTT
CASSIGGATNEKLFF
>.|TRBJ1-2|TRBV19|.
TGTGCCAGTAGTATACCCCCCCAGCTCGGAGGCTATGGCTACACCTTC
CASSIPPQLGGYGYTF
>.|TRBJ2-7|TRBV5-1|TRBD2
TGCGCCAGCAGGCGTACCCGGACTAGCGGGGGGGCTATCTACGAGCAGTACTTC
CASRRTRTSGGAIYEQYF
>.|TRBJ1-2|TRBV5-5|TRBD1
TGTGCCAGCAGCCCGGGACAGGGGGCATCCTATGGCTACACCTTC
CASSPGQGASYGYTF
>.|TRBJ2-3|TRBV5-5|.
TGTGCCAGCAGCTTGGACTTCAGCACAGATACGCAGTATTTT
CASSLDFSTDTQYF
>.|TRBJ2-3|TRBV6-1|.
TGTGCCAGCAGTGAAGCAACTTTCTCTAGCACAGATACGCAGTATTTT
CASSEATFSSTDTQYF
>.|TRBJ1-1|TRBV6-6|TRBD1
TGTGCCAGCAGATTACAGGGGAGCACTGAAGCTTTCTTT
CASRLQGSTEAFF
>.|TRBJ2-7|TRBV5-4|TRBD1
TGTGCCAGCAGCGTCGGACAGGGGGAAGACTACGAGCAGTACTTC
CASSVGQGEDYEQYF
>.|TRBJ2-1|TRBV5-1|TRBD1
TGCGCCAGCAGCCTGGACAGGGTCGGACCCTACAATGAGCAGTTCTTC
CASSLDRVGPYNEQFF
>.|TRBJ2-2|TRBV9|TRBD1
TGTGCCAGCAGCGTAAGAGGGAGACAGGGCAACACCGGGGAGCTGTTTTTT
CASSVRGRQGNTGELFF
>once|TRBJ2-1|TRBV18|TRBD2
TGTGCCAGCTCACCACCGTTACTAGCGGGATCCAATGAGCAGTTCTTC
CASSPPLLAGSNEQFF
>.|TRBJ2-1|TRBV10-3|.
TGTGCCATCAGTGAGGGACAGACGAACAATGAGCAGTTCTTC
CAISEGQTNNEQFF
>.|TRBJ2-1|TRBV7-6|TRBD2
TGTGCCAGCAGCTATACTAGCGGGGGGTACAATGAGCAGTTCTTC
CASSYTSGGYNEQFF
>.|TRBJ1-2|TRBV5-6|TRBD1
TGTGCCGGCAGCCCCAAGGGACAGCGAAGGTATGGCTACACCTTC
CAGSPKGQRRYGYTF
>.|TRBJ2-5|TRBV5-1|.
TGCGCCAGCAGCTTCTTGGGGCAGGGGGAGACCCAGTACTTC
CASSFLGQGETQYF
>.|TRBJ2-5|TRBV19|TRBD1
TGTGCCAGTAGTACCGGGACAGGAGAGACCCAGTACTTC
CASSTGTGETQYF
>once|TRBJ1-6|TRBV2|.
TGTGCCAGCAGTGACCAGAATTCACCCCTCCACTTT
CASSDQNSPLHF
>.|TRBJ1-2|TRBV6-5|.
TGTGCCAGCAGTTACTCGAGACAGAACTATGGCTACACCTTC
CASSYSRQNYGYTF
>.|TRBJ2-3|TRBV6-5|TRBD2
TGTGCCAGCACCATGCGGGGGGGGACAGATACGCAGTATTTT
CASTMRGGTDTQYF
>.|TRBJ2-7|TRBV27|TRBD1
TGTGCCAGCAGTTCGTGGACAGGGACCTACGAGCAGTACTTC
CASSSWTGTYEQYF
>.|TRBJ2-3|TRBV2|.
TGTGCCACACGTAGCCGGGGAGGCACAGATACGCAGTATTTT
CATRSRGGTDTQYF
>.|TRBJ1-1|TRBV7-6|.
TGTGCCAGCAGCCCAACAAGGAACACTGAAGCTTTCTTT
CASSPTRNTEAFF
>.|TRBJ1-5|TRBV6-1|.
TGTGCCAGCAGTGGTTCCCCAGGGTTGGATAGCAATCAGCCCCAGCATTTT
CASSGSPGLDSNQPQHF
>.|TRBJ1-1|TRBV29-1|TRBD1
TGCAGCGTTGAAATAGGCCAGGGGGCTGCTGAAGCTTTCTTT
CSVEIGQGAAEAFF